These T cell receptor beta chains were read from a single sample in a study of CDR3 diversity in severe acne. TCRdb reprocessed the PCR reads via MiXCR and lists one record per CDR3 protein. The sample lists roughly 100,000 distinct CDR3 sequences, around 56% seen once, with approximately 13% in the top ten. The source material was blood. The receptors shown here come from a male donor with acne. Both conserved end residues are part of each CDR3. The D gene is left open where the match is weak. The listing skips clone size in some rows; elsewhere it reads once, few, many or a size class.

abundance: NA; j_gene: TRBJ2-1; d_gene: NA; len: 14; v_gene: TRBV6-2/TRBV6-3; CDR3nt: TGTGCCAGCAGTTTGCTAGCAAGCTACAATGAGCAGTTCTTC; CDR3aa: CASSLLASYNEQFF
abundance: NA; j_gene: TRBJ2-3; d_gene: TRBD2; len: 16; v_gene: TRBV20-1; CDR3nt: TGCAGTGCCCTACCGGCTAGCGGGAGAAGCACAGATACGCAGTATTTT; CDR3aa: CSALPASGRSTDTQYF
abundance: many; j_gene: TRBJ2-2; d_gene: TRBD2; len: 17; v_gene: TRBV15; CDR3nt: TGTGCCACCAGCAGCGAACCAGCGGGAGGTGGTACCGGGGAGCTGTTTTTT; CDR3aa: CATSSEPAGGGTGELFF
abundance: NA; j_gene: TRBJ2-3; d_gene: TRBD2; len: 21; v_gene: TRBV6-2/TRBV6-3; CDR3nt: TGTGCCAGCAGTTACGAACCCATTATCAATTATAGCGGGAGCAGCACGGATACGCAGTATTTT; CDR3aa: CASSYEPIINYSGSSTDTQYF
abundance: few; j_gene: TRBJ2-7; d_gene: NA; len: 16; v_gene: TRBV30; CDR3nt: TGTGCCTGGAGTAGGCAACAGGGGCTGCGGGGCGACGAGCAGTACTTC; CDR3aa: CAWSRQQGLRGDEQYF
abundance: NA; j_gene: TRBJ1-4; d_gene: NA; len: 14; v_gene: TRBV7-6; CDR3nt: TGTGCCAGCAGCTTATACCGGACAGACGAAAAACTGTTTTTT; CDR3aa: CASSLYRTDEKLFF
abundance: NA; j_gene: TRBJ2-3; d_gene: NA; len: 15; v_gene: TRBV15; CDR3nt: TGTGCCACCAGCAGAGATGGATCAGGCTCAGATACGCAGTATTTT; CDR3aa: CATSRDGSGSDTQYF
abundance: NA; j_gene: TRBJ2-6; d_gene: NA; len: 17; v_gene: TRBV7-6; CDR3nt: TGTGCCAGCAGCAATTCCCCGTGGGACGGGGGGGCCAACGTCCTGACTTTC; CDR3aa: CASSNSPWDGGANVLTF
abundance: NA; j_gene: TRBJ2-7; d_gene: TRBD2; len: 17; v_gene: TRBV20-1; CDR3nt: TGCAGTGCTAGAGATGTAACTAGCGGGAGGGTGTCCTACGAGCAGTACTTC; CDR3aa: CSARDVTSGRVSYEQYF
abundance: many; j_gene: TRBJ2-7; d_gene: NA; len: 13; v_gene: TRBV29-1; CDR3nt: TGCAGCGTTGTTCTGCCCGAGACCTACGAGCAGTACTTC; CDR3aa: CSVVLPETYEQYF
abundance: many; j_gene: TRBJ2-1; d_gene: TRBD2; len: 14; v_gene: TRBV14; CDR3nt: TGTGCCAGCAGCCAAGACTGGGGGGGCAATGAGCAGTTCTTC; CDR3aa: CASSQDWGGNEQFF
abundance: many; j_gene: TRBJ2-7; d_gene: NA; len: 12; v_gene: TRBV6-6; CDR3nt: TGTGCCAGCAGTTTGTGGTCCTACGAGCAGTACTTC; CDR3aa: CASSLWSYEQYF
abundance: few; j_gene: TRBJ2-7; d_gene: NA; len: 11; v_gene: TRBV10-3; CDR3nt: TGTGCCATCAGCGGCCCGGTCGAGCAGTACTTC; CDR3aa: CAISGPVEQYF
abundance: many; j_gene: TRBJ2-2; d_gene: TRBD2; len: 19; v_gene: TRBV7-3; CDR3nt: TGTGCCAGCAGCTTATTACCCGGACTAGCGGGAAGCAACACCGGGGAGCTGTTTTTT; CDR3aa: CASSLLPGLAGSNTGELFF
abundance: many; j_gene: TRBJ1-5; d_gene: TRBD1; len: 14; v_gene: TRBV20-1; CDR3nt: TGCAATACCTATTCGACAGGGAGCAATCAGCCCCAGCATTTT; CDR3aa: CNTYSTGSNQPQHF
abundance: many; j_gene: TRBJ1-2; d_gene: TRBD1; len: 15; v_gene: TRBV5-1; CDR3nt: TGCGCCAGCAGCCCCATAGGACAGGGGGTCGGTGGCTACACCTTC; CDR3aa: CASSPIGQGVGGYTF
abundance: few; j_gene: TRBJ2-7; d_gene: NA; len: 12; v_gene: TRBV10-3; CDR3nt: TGTGCCATCAGTGGTGGCCCAGGGGAGCAGTACTTC; CDR3aa: CAISGGPGEQYF
abundance: NA; j_gene: TRBJ1-5; d_gene: NA; len: 15; v_gene: TRBV6-5; CDR3nt: TGTGCCAGCAGTTACGGTCGGGAGAGCAATCAGCCCCAGCATTTT; CDR3aa: CASSYGRESNQPQHF
abundance: NA; j_gene: TRBJ2-7; d_gene: TRBD1; len: 17; v_gene: TRBV11-2; CDR3nt: TGTGCCAGCAGTTCGACATCATCGGGACAGGGAGGGGGGGAGCAGTACTTC; CDR3aa: CASSSTSSGQGGGEQYF
abundance: NA; j_gene: TRBJ1-4; d_gene: TRBD1; len: 14; v_gene: TRBV25-1; CDR3nt: TGTGCCAGCAGTCCCGACAGGGAGAGTGAAAAACTGTTTTTT; CDR3aa: CASSPDRESEKLFF
abundance: NA; j_gene: TRBJ2-2; d_gene: NA; len: 13; v_gene: TRBV25-1; CDR3nt: TGTGCCAGCAGTGCAGGTCACACCGGGGAGCTGTTTTTT; CDR3aa: CASSAGHTGELFF
abundance: few; j_gene: TRBJ2-5; d_gene: TRBD2; len: 14; v_gene: TRBV27; CDR3nt: TGTGCCAGCAGTGGACTAGCGGGAGCAGAGACCCAGTACTTC; CDR3aa: CASSGLAGAETQYF
abundance: few; j_gene: TRBJ2-7; d_gene: NA; len: 10; v_gene: TRBV10-3; CDR3nt: TGTGCCATCGGAGTAGGCGAGCAGTACTTC; CDR3aa: CAIGVGEQYF
abundance: many; j_gene: TRBJ2-7; d_gene: NA; len: 15; v_gene: TRBV20-1; CDR3nt: TGCAGTGCTAGAGAGATAGGGAAGTCCCTCTACGAGCAGTACTTC; CDR3aa: CSAREIGKSLYEQYF
abundance: NA; j_gene: TRBJ1-2; d_gene: NA; len: 12; v_gene: TRBV29-1; CDR3nt: TGCAGCGTGGAATCACCTCCTGATGGCTACACCTTC; CDR3aa: CSVESPPDGYTF
abundance: NA; j_gene: TRBJ1-2; d_gene: TRBD1; len: 14; v_gene: TRBV7-2; CDR3nt: TGTGCCAGCGGCTTGGCGGGACAGGGCACTGGCTACACCTTC; CDR3aa: CASGLAGQGTGYTF
abundance: many; j_gene: TRBJ2-6; d_gene: NA; len: 18; v_gene: TRBV19; CDR3nt: TGTGCCAGTAGCGAATCCGGGACGGAAAGCTCTGGGGCCAACGTCCTGACTTTC; CDR3aa: CASSESGTESSGANVLTF
abundance: medium-sized; j_gene: TRBJ2-1; d_gene: NA; len: 13; v_gene: TRBV19; CDR3nt: TGTGCCAGTAGTATTGTGGGAGCAAATGAGCAGTTCTTC; CDR3aa: CASSIVGANEQFF